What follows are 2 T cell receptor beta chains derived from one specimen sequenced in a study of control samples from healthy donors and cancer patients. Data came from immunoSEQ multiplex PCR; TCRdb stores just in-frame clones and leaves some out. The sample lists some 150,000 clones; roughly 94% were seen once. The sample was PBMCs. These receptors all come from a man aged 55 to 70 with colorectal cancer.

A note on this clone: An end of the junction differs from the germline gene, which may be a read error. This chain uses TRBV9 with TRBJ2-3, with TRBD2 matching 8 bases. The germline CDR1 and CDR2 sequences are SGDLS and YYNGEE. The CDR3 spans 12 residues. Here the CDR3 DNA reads TGTGCCAGTAGCGGGGGCACAGATACGCAGTATTTT. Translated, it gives CASSGGTDTQYF.

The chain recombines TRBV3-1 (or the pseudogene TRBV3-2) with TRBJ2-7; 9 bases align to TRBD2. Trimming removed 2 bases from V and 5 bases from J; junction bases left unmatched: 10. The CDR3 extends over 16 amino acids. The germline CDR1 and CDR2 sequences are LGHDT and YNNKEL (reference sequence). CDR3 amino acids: CASSQYSSSGGNEQYF. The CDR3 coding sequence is TGTGCCAGCAGCCAATACTCCTCCAGCGGGGGGAACGAGCAGTACTTC.